Following are 3 T cell receptor beta chains from one sample sequenced in a study of blood T cell repertoires in COVID-19. Repertoires were generated with immunoSEQ multiplex PCR, while TCRdb's copy carries only in-frame clones and drops some. The data hold about 98,000 clones, with around 86% observed a single time. Sequenced material: peripheral blood. The receptors shown here come from a man over 45 with active or convalescent COVID-19.

V gene TRBV5-1 combines with J gene TRBJ2-5; the match to TRBD2 covers 10 bases. Trimming at V came to 4 bases and at J to 2 bases, leaving 2 bases not matched to a gene. Per the germline V gene, CDR1 is SGHRS and CDR2 is YFSETQ. The CDR3 extends over 14 amino acids. In DNA, the CDR3 is TGCGCCAGCAGCGGGACTAGCGTTCAAGAGACCCAGTACTTC. This encodes CASSGTSVQETQYF.

The genes are TRBV24-1 and TRBJ1-2; unclear D gene. Germline CDR1 reads KGHDR; CDR2 reads SFDVKD. Trimming cost V 0 bases and J 1 base, with 5 bases left between them. This CDR3 has 14 amino acids. The CDR3 sequence: CATSDLERNYGYTF. Written as DNA, the CDR3 is TGTGCCACCAGTGATTTGGAGCGTAACTATGGCTACACCTTC.

This chain joins TRBV5-4 and TRBJ1-1; D might be TRBD1 (5 bases). CDR3 length equals 15 residues. Germline V gene lookup returns CDR1 SGHNT and CDR2 YYREEE (reference sequence). V lost 0 bases and J 3 bases, leaving 12 bases between the germline ends. CDR3 nucleotides: TGTGCCAGCAGCTTGGAGGGGTCTGGGGACACTGAAGCTTTCTTT. The encoded protein is CASSLEGSGDTEAFF.